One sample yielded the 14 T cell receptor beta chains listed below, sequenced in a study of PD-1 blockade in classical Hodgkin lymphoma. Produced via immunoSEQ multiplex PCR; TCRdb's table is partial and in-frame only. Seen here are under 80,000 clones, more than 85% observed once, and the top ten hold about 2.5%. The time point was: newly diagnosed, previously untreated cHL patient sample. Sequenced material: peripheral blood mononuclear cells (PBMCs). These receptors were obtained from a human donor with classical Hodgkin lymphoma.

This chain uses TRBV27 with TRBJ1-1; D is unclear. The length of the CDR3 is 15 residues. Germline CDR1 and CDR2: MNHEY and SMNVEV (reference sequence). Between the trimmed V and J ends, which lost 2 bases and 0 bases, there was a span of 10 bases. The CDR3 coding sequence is TGTGCCAGCAGTTTAATGCTAGGGATGAACACTGAAGCTTTCTTT. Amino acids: CASSLMLGMNTEAFF.

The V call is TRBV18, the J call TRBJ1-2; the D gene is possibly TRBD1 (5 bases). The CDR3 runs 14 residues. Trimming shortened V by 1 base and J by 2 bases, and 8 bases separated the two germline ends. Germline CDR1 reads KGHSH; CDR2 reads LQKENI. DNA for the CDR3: TGTGCCAGCTCACCACAGGGGATAAACTATGGCTACACCTTC. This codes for CASSPQGINYGYTF.

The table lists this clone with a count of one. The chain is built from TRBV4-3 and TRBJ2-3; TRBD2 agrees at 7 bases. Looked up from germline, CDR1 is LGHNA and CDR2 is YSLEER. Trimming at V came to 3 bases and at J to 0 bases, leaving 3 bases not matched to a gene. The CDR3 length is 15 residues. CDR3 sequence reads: CASSQGGISTDTQYF. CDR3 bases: TGCGCCAGCAGCCAGGGGGGGATAAGCACAGATACGCAGTATTTT.

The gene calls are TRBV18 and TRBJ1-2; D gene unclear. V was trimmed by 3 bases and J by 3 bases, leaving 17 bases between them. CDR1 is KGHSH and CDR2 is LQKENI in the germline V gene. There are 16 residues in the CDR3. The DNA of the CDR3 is TGTGCCAGCTCACCTGCCCGGGCCCGGTCTGACTATGGCTACACCTTC. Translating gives CASSPARARSDYGYTF.

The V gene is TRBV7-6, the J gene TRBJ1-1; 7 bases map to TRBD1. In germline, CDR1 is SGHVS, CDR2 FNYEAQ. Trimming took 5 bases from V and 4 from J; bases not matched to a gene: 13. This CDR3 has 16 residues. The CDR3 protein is CASSPLGGHMATEAFF. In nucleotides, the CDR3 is TGTGCCAGCAGCCCGTTAGGGGGCCACATGGCCACTGAAGCTTTCTTT.

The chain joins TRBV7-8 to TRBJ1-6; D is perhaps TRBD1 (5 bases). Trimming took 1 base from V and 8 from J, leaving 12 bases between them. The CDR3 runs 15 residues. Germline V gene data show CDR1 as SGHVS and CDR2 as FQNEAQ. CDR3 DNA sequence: TGTGCCAGCAGCTTAGGGCAGAGAGGGGATTCACCCCTCCACTTT. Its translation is CASSLGQRGDSPLHF.

CDR3 DNA: TGTGCCAGCAGCTTGGCCAGGGGGCTGGGTCAGCCCCAGCATTTT. Translated, it gives CASSLARGLGQPQHF. The chain links TRBV7-2 to TRBJ1-5, with TRBD1 matching over 8 bases. The CDR3 spans 15 residues. CDR1 and CDR2 (germline): SGHTA, FQGNSA. After removal of 3 bases from V and 6 bases from J, the junction contained 7 bases not matched to a gene.

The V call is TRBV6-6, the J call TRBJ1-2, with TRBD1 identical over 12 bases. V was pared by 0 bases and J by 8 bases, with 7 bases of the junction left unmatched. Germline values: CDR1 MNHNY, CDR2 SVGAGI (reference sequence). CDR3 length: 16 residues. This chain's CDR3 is CASSYSGTGGAGGYTF. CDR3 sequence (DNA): TGTGCCAGCAGTTACTCAGGGACAGGGGGCGCAGGGGGCTACACCTTC.

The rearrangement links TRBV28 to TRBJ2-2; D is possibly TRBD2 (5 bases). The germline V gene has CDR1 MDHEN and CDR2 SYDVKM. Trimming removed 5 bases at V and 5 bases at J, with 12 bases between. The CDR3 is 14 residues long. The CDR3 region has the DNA TGTGCCAGCAGTACTGGGAGATGGACCGGGGAGCTGTTTTTT. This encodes CASSTGRWTGELFF.

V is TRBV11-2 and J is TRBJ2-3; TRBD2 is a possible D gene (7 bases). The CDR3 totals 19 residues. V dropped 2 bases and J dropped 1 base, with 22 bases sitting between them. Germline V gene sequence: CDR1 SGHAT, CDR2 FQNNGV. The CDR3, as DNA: TGTGCCAGCAGCTTATATCGGCGGGGGCGTACCGGTCGCACAGATACGCAGTATTTT. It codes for CASSLYRRGRTGRTDTQYF. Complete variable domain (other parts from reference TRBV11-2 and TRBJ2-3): EAGVAQSPRYKIIEKRQSVAFWCNPISGHATLYWYQQILGQGPKLLIQFQNNGVVDDSQLPKDRFSAERLKGVDSTLKIQPAKLEDSAVYLCASSLYRRGRTGRTDTQYFGPGTRLTVL.

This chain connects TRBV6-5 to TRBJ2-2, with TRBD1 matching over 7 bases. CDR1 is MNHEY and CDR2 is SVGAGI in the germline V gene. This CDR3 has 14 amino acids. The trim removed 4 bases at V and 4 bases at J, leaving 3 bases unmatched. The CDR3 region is CASSWSGGTGELFF. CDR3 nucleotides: TGTGCCAGCAGTTGGTCAGGGGGCACCGGGGAGCTGTTTTTT.

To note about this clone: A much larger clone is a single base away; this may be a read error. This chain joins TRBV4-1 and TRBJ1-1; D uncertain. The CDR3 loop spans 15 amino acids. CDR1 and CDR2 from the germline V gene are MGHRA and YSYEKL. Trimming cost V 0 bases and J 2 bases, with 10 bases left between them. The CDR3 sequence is CASSQDGRTNTEAFF. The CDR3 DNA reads TGCGCCAGCAGCCAAGACGGGAGGACCAACACTGAAGCTTTCTTT.

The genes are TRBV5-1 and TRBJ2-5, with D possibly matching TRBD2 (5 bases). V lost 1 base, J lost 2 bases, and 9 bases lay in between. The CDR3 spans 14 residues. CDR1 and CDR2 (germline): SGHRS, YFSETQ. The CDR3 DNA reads TGCGCCAGCAGCTTGAGAGGGCGGCAAGAGACCCAGTACTTC. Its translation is CASSLRGRQETQYF.

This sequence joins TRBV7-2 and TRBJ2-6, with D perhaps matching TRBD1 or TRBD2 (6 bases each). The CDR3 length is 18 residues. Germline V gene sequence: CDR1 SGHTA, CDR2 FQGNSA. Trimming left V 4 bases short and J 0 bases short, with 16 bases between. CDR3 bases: TGTGCCAGCAGCTCACCAGTGGGGGGCCCCTCTGGGGCCAACGTCCTGACTTTC. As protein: CASSSPVGGPSGANVLTF.